This TCR beta chain was identified during a study of regulatory T cells in long-lasting Graves disease (dated by TCRdb to the early 2020s). With respect to the entire study: Persistent Graves' disease was defined as antithyroid drug treatment for over 5 years with persistently positive TSH receptor autoantibodies. Peripheral blood TCR sequencing and RNA sequencing compared persistent Graves' disease patients with newly diagnosed Graves' disease patients. The study took place in China and was registered as a clinical trial. TCR sequencing covered some 13 persistent and approximately 20 newly diagnosed Graves' disease patients, approximately 33 samples in total. Antithyroid drugs had been taken for around 9.8 years on average by persistent Graves' disease patients in the clinical cohort.

The CDR3, from cysteine to phenylalanine, totals 14 residues. Solely the CDR3 DNA is kept, with 42 bases framed from the first base. From the germline V gene, CDR1 is ENHRY and CDR2 is SYGVKD. Trimmed from V: 6 bases; trimmed from J: 10 bases; junction bases lacking a gene match: 9. As regards this clonotype: This clone's antigen is unknown. Base qualities are missing; no much larger clone stands one base away.

Libraries were prepared through multiplex PCR. Data came from an Illumina HiSeq 4000. CDR3 regions were amplified by Arm-PCR with iRepertoire HTBI primers to construct TCR beta libraries. Before sequencing, the PCR products went through gel purification. In the authors' own workflow: Gene usage analysis of CDR3 amino acid clonotypes used the approximately 62 TRBV and approximately 13 TRBJ segments found across samples. COPE and FqMerger were used to merge filtered high-quality paired reads into contigs. Contigs were aligned with BLAST to IMGT TRBV, TRBD and TRBJ reference genes, and CDR3 was defined per IMGT. Clonotypes above 0.1% frequency were classified as highly expanded clones. Repertoire diversity was measured by Shannon entropy, and V-J evenness by the Gini coefficient. A clonotype was considered public if more than one individual shared it. Starting from the raw public reads, TCRdb applied fastp trimming at Q25, assembled clones with MiXCR and retained in-frame beta chains. CDR3 protein sequences are deduplicated, and each keeps its most common genes and DNA. The V and J calls and clone size are TCRdb's, not the authors'. The sample has hundreds of thousands of distinct CDR3 sequences on record, more than 20% of them singletons. The leading ten clones occupy around 21% of the sample.

The sample's time point, from its label and the paper: persistent/refractory GD, antithyroid drugs over 5 years with positive TRAb. For both TCR sequencing and RNA sequencing, RNA was extracted from PBMCs in TRIzol. The diagnosis of Graves' disease was made according to American Thyroid Association guidelines. The patients came from an endocrinology department in Xi'an, China. Each patient gave about 8.1 milliliters of peripheral blood, collected in an EDTA anticoagulant tube. Ficoll Paque Plus density gradient separation was used to isolate PBMCs, and no further T cell sorting was performed. An Agilent 2100 Bioanalyzer and agarose gel were used to assess RNA quality, and a NanoDrop 2000 was used to measure RNA concentration. Study-wide conclusions, independent of this receptor: Only peripheral blood was studied, because thyroid tissue, the primary lesion, was inaccessible. TRBV28, TRBJ1-2 and TRBJ2-5 were preferentially used in persistent disease, while TRBV20-1 and TRBJ2-1 were favored in newly diagnosed disease. The authors noted that the small sample size was a limitation that may lower accuracy. Patients with persistent disease shared more public clonotypes (fewer than 3,000) than newly diagnosed patients did (nearly 1,000). Sequencing and analysis were restricted to the TCR beta chain. Compared with newly diagnosed patients, patients with persistent Graves' disease had lower TCR Shannon entropy and fewer highly expanded clones, which suggests clonal expansion.

The chain uses TRBV10-3 and TRBJ1-6; the junction holds 7 bases that match TRBD1. The starting material was peripheral blood mononuclear cells (PBMCs), obtained when the disease was refractory, from a patient treated with antithyroid drugs. The receptor was isolated from a female donor with Graves disease. The nucleotide sequence reads TGTGCCATCAGGGAGGAGGGGACAGTCTCACCCCTCCACTTT. This translates into CAIREEGTVSPLHF.